These 18 T cell receptor beta chains originate from one sample sequenced in a study of OX40 agonist ivuxolimab in advanced cancers. Some clones are missing from TCRdb's copy, which holds only in-frame ones; the method was immunoSEQ multiplex PCR. The sample contains roughly 120,000 clones, around 87% of which appear only once. Sequenced material: CD4+ or CD8+ T cells sorted from blood, taken in a trial of the OX40 agonist ivuxolimab. The receptors originated from an adult with an advanced solid tumor such as melanoma, head and neck, liver or kidney cancer.

In nucleotides, the CDR3 is TGCGCCAGCAGCCAAGATTTTTGGACAGGACCATTCGAGCAGTACTTC. Translating gives CASSQDFWTGPFEQYF. The genes are TRBV4-3 and TRBJ2-7; 7 bases map to TRBD1. The trim removed 0 bases at V and 6 bases at J, leaving 11 bases unmatched. CDR1 and CDR2 (germline): LGHNA, YSLEER. The CDR3 totals 16 residues.

The gene calls are TRBV5-1 and TRBJ2-5, with 10 bases aligning to TRBD2. Per the germline V gene, CDR1 is SGHRS and CDR2 is YFSETQ. This CDR3 has 17 residues. J lost 1 base, V lost 0 bases, and 6 bases had no gene match. CDR3 bases: TGCGCCAGCAGCTTGGAGGCTAGCGGGGGCCTCCAAGAGACCCAGTACTTC. The encoded protein is CASSLEASGGLQETQYF. The entire variable domain, with the rest obtained from reference TRBV5-1 and TRBJ2-5, is as follows: KAGVTQTPRYLIKTRGQQVTLSCSPISGHRSVSWYQQTPGQGLQFLFEYFSETQRNKGNFPGRFSGRQFSNSRSEMNVSTLELGDSALYLCASSLEASGGLQETQYFGPGTRLLVL.

The chain has TRBV27 and TRBJ1-5, with TRBD1 matching over 7 bases. Germline V gene lookup returns CDR1 MNHEY and CDR2 SMNVEV (reference sequence). This CDR3 is built from 14 residues. The junction had 5 bases not matched to a gene; V was cut back by 3 bases and J by 6 bases. In DNA, the CDR3 is TGTGCCAGCAGTTTGACAGGGCCTAGTCAGCCCCAGCATTTT. It encodes CASSLTGPSQPQHF.

This clone occurred once. V is TRBV7-2 and J is TRBJ1-2; TRBD1 is a possible D gene (5 bases). Germline CDR1 and CDR2: SGHTA and FQGNSA. V dropped 6 bases and J dropped 3 bases, with 17 bases sitting between them. The CDR3 consists of 15 residues. The CDR3 is CASSLGTGSDYGYTF. In DNA form, the CDR3 reads TGTGCCAGCAGTTTGGGGACGGGATCCGACTATGGCTACACCTTC.

The rearrangement links TRBV30 to TRBJ1-4, with 7 bases aligning to TRBD1. This CDR3 is built from 15 residues. CDR1 is GTSNPN, CDR2 SVGIG, per germline (reference sequence). V dropped 2 bases and J dropped 7; count of bases not matched to a gene: 10. CDR3 protein: CAWSPLPAGGEKLFF. As DNA, the CDR3 is TGTGCCTGGAGTCCCCTTCCCGCAGGGGGTGAAAAACTGTTTTTT.

The gene calls are TRBV6-5 and TRBJ2-5, with D perhaps TRBD1 or TRBD2 (5 bases each). With 9 bases removed from V and 5 bases from J, the gap between germline ends came to 13 bases. Germline V gives CDR1 MNHEY, CDR2 SVGAGI. This CDR3 has 12 residues. The CDR3 DNA reads TGTGCCAGTCGCGTGGGGGAGGAGACCCAGTACTTC. Its protein product is CASRVGEETQYF.

The V gene is TRBV10-1, the J gene TRBJ1-5; 7 bases fit TRBD1. The CDR3 extends over 14 amino acids. The trim removed 10 bases at V and 3 bases at J, leaving 9 bases unmatched. Germline V gene sequence: CDR1 WNHNN, CDR2 SYGVQD (reference sequence). The CDR3 spells CATYRGTDNQPQHF. Written as DNA, the CDR3 is TGCGCCACCTACCGGGGGACAGACAATCAGCCCCAGCATTTT.

The chain links TRBV5-4 to TRBJ2-5; D not certain. In germline, CDR1 is SGHNT, CDR2 YYREEE (reference sequence). V was trimmed by 0 bases and J by 2 bases, leaving 5 bases between them. The CDR3 runs to 13 residues. The CDR3 sequence is CASSLGTQETQYF. For the CDR3, the DNA is TGTGCCAGCAGCTTGGGTACTCAAGAGACCCAGTACTTC.

The chain has TRBV7-2 and TRBJ1-1; D not certain. The CDR3 sequence is 12 residues long. Germline values: CDR1 SGHTA, CDR2 FQGNSA. Trimming pared 8 bases from V and 1 base from J, leaving 8 bases between. The CDR3 coding sequence is TGTGCCAGCCTGCGGGGGAACACTGAAGCTTTCTTT. Translating gives CASLRGNTEAFF.

The chain links TRBV2 to TRBJ2-5, with unresolved D. Per germline, CDR1 SNHLY and CDR2 FYNNEI. There are 12 residues in the CDR3. V was clipped by 7 bases and J by 4 bases, with 10 bases between them. The CDR3 DNA reads TGTGCCAGCACGGCTAGTCTAGAGACCCAGTACTTC. Encoded protein: CASTASLETQYF.

The V and J genes are TRBV18 and TRBJ2-1; 8 bases fit TRBD2. CDR3 length: 16 residues. J lost 6 bases, V lost 4 bases, and 11 bases had no gene match. Germline CDR1 reads KGHSH; CDR2 reads LQKENI. DNA for the CDR3: TGTGCCAGCTCACTTATGGAGGGACTAGAGGGCAATGAGCAGTTCTTC. Translating it yields CASSLMEGLEGNEQFF.

The chain has TRBV7-2 and TRBJ2-3; D ambiguous. The V and J ends lost 5 bases and 2 bases respectively, with 8 bases between them. This CDR3 spans 13 amino acids. The germline V gene has CDR1 SGHTA and CDR2 FQGNSA. The chain's CDR3 is CASSVRPTDTQYF. Here the CDR3 DNA reads TGTGCCAGCAGCGTTAGGCCCACAGATACGCAGTATTTT.

A word on this clone: Other DNA sequences in the sample encode the same CDR3. This chain connects TRBV7-9 to TRBJ2-7; D is perhaps TRBD1 (6 bases). The V gene's germline CDR1 is SEHNR and CDR2 FQNEAQ (reference sequence). CDR3 length: 12 residues. Trimming took off 4 bases at V and 3 bases at J, with 7 bases between the two ends. The CDR3 region is CASSSQGYEQYF. The DNA for the CDR3 is TGTGCCAGCAGCTCACAGGGCTACGAGCAGTACTTC.

The gene calls are TRBV4-1 and TRBJ1-4; maybe TRBD1 (5 bases). Per germline, CDR1 MGHRA and CDR2 YSYEKL. V lost 5 bases to trimming and J lost 0 bases, with 16 bases between them. This CDR3 is 17 amino acids long. The CDR3 region has the DNA TGCGCCAGCAGCGATCAATTCTCGACAGCAACTAATGAAAAACTGTTTTTT. Translation: CASSDQFSTATNEKLFF.

The chain has TRBV6-6 and TRBJ1-1; 7 nucleotides match TRBD1. The J segment lost 2 bases and the V segment lost 4 bases, leaving 10 bases of the junction unmatched. Germline loops: CDR1 MNHNY, CDR2 SVGAGI (reference sequence). This CDR3 region has 16 residues. CDR3 nucleotide sequence: TGTGCCAGCAGTTCACGATCGACAGGGACAAACACTGAAGCTTTCTTT. This translates into CASSSRSTGTNTEAFF.

The genes are TRBV19 and TRBJ2-3, with no clear D. There are 14 residues in the CDR3. The germline V and J ends were trimmed by 3 bases and 6 bases, with 13 bases remaining between them. Germline V gene lookup returns CDR1 LNHDA and CDR2 SQIVND (reference sequence). The CDR3 protein is CASSIASRWDTQYF. The CDR3 nucleotides are TGTGCCAGTAGTATTGCGTCCCGGTGGGATACGCAGTATTTT.

J is TRBJ1-4 and V is TRBV28; D unresolved. CDR3 length equals 16 residues. The germline CDR1 and CDR2 sequences are MDHEN and SYDVKM. The V gene lost 2 bases and the J gene lost 0 bases, with 10 bases spanning the gap. The CDR3 loop reads CASSLPAVATNEKLFF. The CDR3 DNA reads TGTGCCAGCAGTTTACCGGCGGTTGCAACTAATGAAAAACTGTTTTTT.

The rearrangement joins TRBV14 to TRBJ2-5; 12 nucleotides align to TRBD2. The CDR3 spans 15 residues. V lost 5 bases, J lost 2 bases, and 3 bases stayed unmatched. Germline V lookup: CDR1 SGHDN, CDR2 FVKESK. The CDR3 reads CASSETSGGQETQYF. DNA of the CDR3: TGTGCCAGCAGCGAGACTAGCGGGGGACAAGAGACCCAGTACTTC.